This T cell receptor (beta chain) was sequenced in a study of T cells in Graves' hyperthyroidism and ophthalmopathy. On the basis of clinical symptoms, serum thyroxine and TRAb, thyroid ultrasound and orbital computed tomography, diagnoses were made. This clonotype has just one count. RNA transcripts gave rise to amplified TCR beta CDR3 regions. Using the HTBI primer set, a first-round RT-PCR was run on the TCR CDR3. TCRdb re-derived calls from the multiplex PCR reads in MiXCR, one entry per CDR3 protein. Of about half a million distinct CDR3 sequences in the sample, about 20% are singletons; the top ten hold 45% to 50%. Trimming removed 1 base at V and 4 bases at J, with 17 bases between. The CDR3 is 17 amino acids. The germline V gene has CDR1 SGHNT and CDR2 YYREEE (reference sequence).

The sequence derives from a man between 35 and 55 years old with Graves' ophthalmopathy. The sample consisted of blood. The rearrangement uses TRBV5-4 and TRBJ2-2; D perhaps matches TRBD2 (6 bases). The CDR3 region has the DNA TGTGCCAGCAGCTTGAGGGTAGCGGAATCAACCACCGGGGAGCTGTTTTTT. The encoded protein is CASSLRVAESTTGELFF.